Listed here are 30 T cell receptor beta chains from one sample, sequenced in a study of cytomegalovirus exposure and HLA in healthy donors. The PCR ran on 60 Vbeta and 13 Jbeta primers. Measured with immunoSEQ multiplex PCR; TCRdb has only the in-frame clones, and not every one. The data show 160,000 or so clones, approximately 82% seen once. Material: PBMCs. Receptors were obtained from a woman in her fifties or sixties in good health and CMV-seropositive.

The chain is built from TRBV5-4 and TRBJ1-5, with D tentatively TRBD1 (6 bases). V dropped 4 bases and J dropped 11 bases, with 16 bases sitting between them. The CDR3 consists of 13 residues. From germline, CDR1 is SGHNT and CDR2 YYREEE (reference sequence). The CDR3 loop reads CASSDIQGSTQHF. CDR3 in DNA: TGTGCCAGCAGCGACATCCAGGGGTCCACCCAGCATTTT.

The chain is built from TRBV9 and TRBJ2-2, with D possibly being TRBD1 (6 bases). This CDR3 contains 15 residues. The V and J ends lost 3 bases and 3 bases respectively, with 12 bases between them. Germline CDR1 reads SGDLS; CDR2 reads YYNGEE. The CDR3 spells CASSASRGYTGELFF. In DNA form, the CDR3 reads TGTGCCAGCAGCGCAAGCAGGGGTTACACCGGGGAGCTGTTTTTT.

V gene TRBV12-5 combines with J gene TRBJ2-2, with a tentative D call TRBD2 (7 bases). Trimming removed 3 bases at V and 6 bases at J, with 14 bases between. This CDR3 has 15 amino acids. Germline V gene sequence: CDR1 LGHNT, CDR2 FRNRAP. CDR3 sequence: CASGLWGGAPGELFF. DNA of the CDR3: TGTGCTAGTGGTTTATGGGGGGGGGCCCCCGGGGAGCTGTTTTTT.

The chain has TRBV6-4 and TRBJ2-3; TRBD2 agrees at 9 bases. CDR3 size: 15 residues. Germline V gene lookup returns CDR1 MRHNA and CDR2 SNTAGT. Unmatched junction bases numbered 8, after V lost 3 bases and J lost 7 bases. CDR3 loop: CASSDAGGPGYTQYF. CDR3 sequence (DNA): TGTGCCAGCAGTGATGCGGGGGGGCCGGGATATACGCAGTATTTT.

This clone has only one observation. V is TRBV28 and J is TRBJ2-3, with D unresolved. This CDR3 has 13 residues. V gave up 3 bases and J gave up 2 bases, with 6 bases separating them. Germline CDR1 reads MDHEN; CDR2 reads SYDVKM. The CDR3 spells CASSFPNTDTQYF. The DNA for the CDR3 is TGTGCCAGCAGTTTCCCTAACACAGATACGCAGTATTTT.

The rearrangement uses TRBV6-5 and TRBJ1-2; D possibly corresponds to TRBD1 (5 bases). CDR1 and CDR2 (germline): MNHEY, SVGAGI. The V gene lost 6 bases and the J gene lost 4 bases, with 12 bases spanning the gap. The CDR3 is 13 amino acids. The CDR3 protein is CASSREDSYGYTF. In nucleotides, the CDR3 is TGTGCCAGCAGCAGAGAAGACAGCTATGGCTACACCTTC.

The gene calls are TRBV6-5 and TRBJ1-2; D unresolved. Trimming shortened V by 4 bases and J by 5 bases, and 11 bases separated the two germline ends. The CDR3 totals 13 residues. Germline V lookup: CDR1 MNHEY, CDR2 SVGAGI. The CDR3 region has the DNA TGTGCCAGCAGTTTCTCGGCTTCATATGGCTACACCTTC. It codes for CASSFSASYGYTF.

The gene calls are TRBV11-2 and TRBJ2-7; D ambiguous. Germline V CDR1 and CDR2: SGHAT, FQNNGV. The CDR3 sequence is 17 residues long. The V end lost 5 bases, the J end lost 2 bases, and 22 bases lay between the germline ends. The chain's CDR3 is CASSQTRVSPTPYEQYF. In nucleotides, the CDR3 is TGTGCCAGCAGCCAGACTCGAGTCTCCCCGACCCCCTACGAGCAGTACTTC.

This chain links TRBV6-1 with TRBJ2-7; 10 bases align to TRBD1. The J segment lost 4 bases and the V segment lost 6 bases, leaving 9 bases of the junction unmatched. The CDR3 has 15 residues. The germline gives CDR1 MNHNS, CDR2 SASEGT. CDR3 in amino acids: CASSRGQGVDYEQYF. CDR3 in DNA: TGTGCCAGCAGCCGCGGACAGGGGGTGGATTACGAGCAGTACTTC.

The rearrangement links TRBV15 to TRBJ2-3; D is possibly TRBD2 (6 bases). The length of the CDR3 is 14 residues. The germline CDR1 and CDR2 sequences are LNHNV and YYDKDF (reference sequence). Trimming left V 7 bases short and J 4 bases short, with 15 bases between. The chain's CDR3 is CATTPGGRADTQYF. The CDR3 DNA reads as TGTGCCACCACCCCAGGAGGGCGAGCAGATACGCAGTATTTT.

The sample holds a few counts of this clone. The CDR3 loop is CSVEAQGALVDEQFF. CDR3 nucleotide sequence: TGCAGCGTTGAAGCACAGGGGGCGTTAGTCGATGAGCAGTTCTTC. The J gene is TRBJ2-1, the V gene TRBV29-1, with TRBD1 matching over 9 bases. The V and J ends lost 1 base and 8 bases, in that order; junction bases with no gene match: 9. Germline V gene data show CDR1 as SQVTM and CDR2 as ANQGSEA. The length of the CDR3 is 15 residues.

The V call is TRBV7-9, the J call TRBJ1-2; unclear D gene. This CDR3 comprises 13 residues. V gave up 0 bases and J gave up 4 bases, with 6 bases separating them. Germline V gives CDR1 SEHNR, CDR2 FQNEAQ (reference sequence). The CDR3 sequence: CASSLAGSYGYTF. The CDR3 coding sequence is TGTGCCAGCAGCTTAGCGGGGAGCTATGGCTACACCTTC.

The chain is built from TRBV15 and TRBJ2-5; D unclear. The germline V and J ends were trimmed by 0 bases and 2 bases, with 10 bases remaining between them. CDR1 is LNHNV, CDR2 YYDKDF, per germline (reference sequence). The CDR3 is 15 amino acids. The CDR3 sequence is CATSRDQKRQETQYF. In DNA, the CDR3 is TGTGCCACCAGCAGAGATCAAAAGCGTCAAGAGACCCAGTACTTC.

In its sample, this clone was seen a few times. The genes are TRBV5-4 and TRBJ1-2; 9 bases align to TRBD1. V shed 3 bases and J 3 bases; nucleotides not matched to a gene: 3. CDR1 and CDR2 from the germline V gene are SGHNT and YYREEE (reference sequence). This CDR3 has 14 amino acids. The CDR3 DNA reads TGTGCCAGCAGCTGGGGGGACAGGGACTATGGCTACACCTTC. Translated, it gives CASSWGDRDYGYTF. Looking up the rest from reference TRBV5-4 and TRBJ1-2 gives the full variable domain: ETGVTQSPTHLIKTRGQQVTLRCSSQSGHNTVSWYQQALGQGPQFIFQYYREEENGRGNFPPRFSGLQFPNYSSELNVNALELDDSALYLCASSWGDRDYGYTFGSGTRLTVV.

V gene TRBV2 combines with J gene TRBJ1-1; 8 positions agree with TRBD1. The germline gives CDR1 SNHLY, CDR2 FYNNEI. The CDR3 spans 15 residues. V was clipped by 6 bases and J by 2 bases; unmatched bases: 8. The CDR3 sequence: CASRATGEENTEAFF. DNA for the CDR3: TGTGCCAGCAGGGCGACAGGGGAGGAAAACACTGAAGCTTTCTTT.

This clone has more than one count but fewer than ten. The genes are TRBV25-1 and TRBJ2-7; maybe TRBD1 (6 bases). The CDR3 consists of 14 residues. CDR1 is MGHDK and CDR2 is SYGVNS in the germline V gene. V gave up 3 bases and J gave up 2 bases, with 11 bases separating them. The CDR3 sequence is CASSETGLAYEQYF. CDR3 nucleotides: TGTGCCAGCAGTGAGACAGGTCTTGCCTACGAGCAGTACTTC.

This chain joins TRBV7-9 and TRBJ2-5; D remains ambiguous. The V and J ends lost 1 base and 5 bases respectively, with 8 bases between them. This CDR3 region has 13 residues. Germline V CDR1 and CDR2: SEHNR, FQNEAQ (reference sequence). The CDR3 region is CASSLEHVETQYF. The CDR3 region has the DNA TGTGCCAGCAGCTTAGAACACGTGGAGACCCAGTACTTC.

DNA for the CDR3: TGTGCCAGCAGTTTAAGAGGGCAGCCCCAGCATTTT. Translating gives CASSLRGQPQHF. The rearrangement links TRBV28 to TRBJ1-5, with no clear D. Trimming pared 2 bases from V and 7 bases from J, leaving 6 bases between. CDR1 MDHEN and CDR2 SYDVKM come from the germline V gene. The CDR3 runs 12 residues.

This clone was counted once. The chain carries TRBV30 and TRBJ1-3; D is uncertain. Trimming removed 3 bases at V and 0 bases at J, with 9 bases between. The CDR3 length is 14 residues. The germline V gene has CDR1 GTSNPN and CDR2 SVGIG (reference sequence). The CDR3 spells CAWSADYSGNTIYF. The CDR3, as DNA: TGTGCCTGGAGCGCAGACTACTCTGGAAACACCATATATTTT.

This chain connects TRBV4-1 to TRBJ2-3; TRBD1 is a possible D gene (5 bases). Trimming left V 0 bases short and J 0 bases short, with 13 bases between. CDR1 and CDR2 (germline): MGHRA, YSYEKL. This CDR3 has 17 residues. The CDR3 spells CASSQDGQAPSTDTQYF. The CDR3 DNA is TGCGCCAGCAGCCAAGATGGACAAGCTCCAAGCACAGATACGCAGTATTTT.

The genes are TRBV10-1 and TRBJ2-3; D gene unclear. The CDR3 is made up of 14 amino acids. The V gene lost 3 bases and the J gene lost 2 bases, with 9 bases spanning the gap. Per germline, CDR1 WNHNN and CDR2 SYGVQD (reference sequence). CDR3 in amino acids: CASSESRYTDTQYF. The CDR3 region has the DNA TGCGCCAGCAGTGAATCGCGGTACACAGATACGCAGTATTTT.

V gene TRBV29-1 combines with J gene TRBJ1-6; D call uncertain. The CDR3 sequence is 13 residues long. V was shortened by 4 bases and J by 5 bases, with 9 bases between the two germline ends. The germline V gene has CDR1 SQVTM and CDR2 ANQGSEA. Here the CDR3 DNA reads TGCAGCGTTGCGGTCAGCGATAATTCACCCCTCCACTTT. This sequence encodes CSVAVSDNSPLHF.

This clone turned up a few times. The V call is TRBV5-5, the J call TRBJ1-5, with D possibly being TRBD1 (6 bases). In germline, CDR1 is SGHKS, CDR2 YYEKEE (reference sequence). The CDR3 loop spans 13 amino acids. V was cut by 2 bases and J by 5 bases, with 8 bases left in between. The CDR3 loop is CASSLGGYQPQHF. DNA of the CDR3: TGTGCCAGCAGCTTAGGGGGTTATCAGCCCCAGCATTTT. Looking up the rest from reference TRBV5-5 and TRBJ1-5 gives the full variable domain: DAGVTQSPTHLIKTRGQQVTLRCSPISGHKSVSWYQQVLGQGPQFIFQYYEKEERGRGNFPDRFSARQFPNYSSELNVNALLLGDSALYLCASSLGGYQPQHFGDGTRLSIL.

Concerning this clone itself: The sample holds other DNA sequences that translate to the same CDR3. The V call is TRBV6-5, the J call TRBJ2-7, with 8 bases identical to TRBD2. Trimming took 5 bases from V and 3 from J; bases not matched to a gene: 0. The CDR3 loop spans 12 amino acids. Germline V gene data show CDR1 as MNHEY and CDR2 as SVGAGI. The CDR3 loop reads CASSGTSYEQYF. The CDR3 DNA is TGTGCCAGCAGTGGGACTAGCTACGAGCAGTACTTC.

J is TRBJ1-1 and V is TRBV6-6; D might be TRBD1 (5 bases). CDR3 length equals 13 residues. Germline CDR1 and CDR2: MNHNY and SVGAGI (reference sequence). The V end lost 5 bases, the J end lost 5 bases, and 12 bases lay between the germline ends. The CDR3 loop reads CASSGRGRTEAFF. As DNA, the CDR3 is TGTGCCAGCAGTGGGAGGGGACGGACTGAAGCTTTCTTT.

V gene TRBV9 combines with J gene TRBJ2-7, with no clear D. The CDR3 runs to 14 residues. From germline, CDR1 is SGDLS and CDR2 YYNGEE. The V end was cut by 0 bases, the J end by 2 bases, with 9 bases between. The CDR3 sequence: CASSVGAGTYEQYF. The CDR3 DNA reads as TGTGCCAGCAGCGTAGGTGCAGGCACCTACGAGCAGTACTTC. Full variable domain (outside the CDR3, taken from reference TRBV9 and TRBJ2-7): DSGVTQTPKHLITATGQRVTLRCSPRSGDLSVYWYQQSLDQGLQFLIQYYNGEERAKGNILERFSAQQFPDLHSELNLSSLELGDSALYFCASSVGAGTYEQYFGPGTRLTVT.

The rearrangement links TRBV14 to TRBJ2-7, with 9 bases identical to TRBD2. The CDR3 length is 15 residues. Germline trimming cut 1 base from V and 2 bases from J; bases unmatched to any gene: 3. The germline gives CDR1 SGHDN, CDR2 FVKESK. The CDR3 here is CASSQGAGGPYEQYF. In DNA, the CDR3 is TGTGCCAGCAGCCAAGGGGCGGGGGGGCCCTACGAGCAGTACTTC.

The rearrangement uses TRBV6-5 and TRBJ1-2, with no clear D. The CDR3 loop spans 13 amino acids. CDR1 MNHEY and CDR2 SVGAGI come from the germline V gene. The V end was cut by 5 bases, the J end by 4 bases, with 11 bases between. The CDR3 DNA sequence: TGTGCCAGCAGTGAACCCGACACCTATGGCTACACCTTC. Encoded protein: CASSEPDTYGYTF.

V usage is TRBV11-2 and J usage is TRBJ2-2; D uncertain. The V gene's germline CDR1 is SGHAT and CDR2 FQNNGV. Trimming pared 6 bases from V and 1 base from J, leaving 6 bases between. The CDR3 covers 13 residues. The CDR3 loop reads CASSLQNTGELFF. The DNA of the CDR3 is TGTGCCAGCAGTTTACAGAACACCGGGGAGCTGTTTTTT. The variable domain in full, with the rest retrieved from reference TRBV11-2 and TRBJ2-2, is EAGVAQSPRYKIIEKRQSVAFWCNPISGHATLYWYQQILGQGPKLLIQFQNNGVVDDSQLPKDRFSAERLKGVDSTLKIQPAKLEDSAVYLCASSLQNTGELFFGEGSRLTVL.

The V and J genes are TRBV4-1 and TRBJ1-6; maybe TRBD1 (6 bases). Germline lookup yields CDR1 MGHRA and CDR2 YSYEKL. The CDR3 runs 14 residues. V lost 5 bases to trimming and J lost 7 bases, with 12 bases between them. CDR3: CASSGTRTNSPLHF. For the CDR3, the DNA is TGCGCCAGCAGCGGGACAAGAACAAATTCACCCCTCCACTTT.